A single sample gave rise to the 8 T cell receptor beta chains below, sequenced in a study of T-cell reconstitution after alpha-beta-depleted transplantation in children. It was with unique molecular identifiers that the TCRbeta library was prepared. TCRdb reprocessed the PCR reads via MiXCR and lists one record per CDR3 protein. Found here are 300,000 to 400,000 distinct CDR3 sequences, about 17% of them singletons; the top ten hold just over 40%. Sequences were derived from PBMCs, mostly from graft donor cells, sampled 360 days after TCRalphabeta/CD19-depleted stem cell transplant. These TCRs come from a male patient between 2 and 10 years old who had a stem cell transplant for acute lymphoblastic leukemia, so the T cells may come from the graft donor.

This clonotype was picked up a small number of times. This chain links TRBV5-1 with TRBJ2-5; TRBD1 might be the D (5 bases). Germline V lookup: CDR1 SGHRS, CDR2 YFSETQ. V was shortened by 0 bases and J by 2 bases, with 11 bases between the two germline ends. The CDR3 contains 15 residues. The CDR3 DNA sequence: TGCGCCAGCAGCTTGGTCCAGGGCCGACAAGAGACCCAGTACTTC. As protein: CASSLVQGRQETQYF.

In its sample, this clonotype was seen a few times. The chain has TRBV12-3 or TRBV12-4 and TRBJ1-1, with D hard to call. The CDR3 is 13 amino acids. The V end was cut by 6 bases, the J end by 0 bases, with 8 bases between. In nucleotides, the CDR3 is TGTGCCAGCAGCTTGATGATGAACACTGAAGCTTTCTTT. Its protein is CASSLMMNTEAFF.

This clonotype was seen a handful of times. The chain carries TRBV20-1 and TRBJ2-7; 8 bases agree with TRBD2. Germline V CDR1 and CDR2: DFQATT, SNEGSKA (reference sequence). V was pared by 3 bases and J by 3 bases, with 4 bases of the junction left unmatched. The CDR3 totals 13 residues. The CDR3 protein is CSASGGRNYEQYF. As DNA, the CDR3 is TGCAGTGCTAGCGGCGGGAGGAACTACGAGCAGTACTTC.

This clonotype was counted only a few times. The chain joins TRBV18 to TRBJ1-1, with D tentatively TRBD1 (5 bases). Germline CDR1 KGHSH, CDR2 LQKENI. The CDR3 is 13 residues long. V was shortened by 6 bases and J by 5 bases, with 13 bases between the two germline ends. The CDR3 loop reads CASSFTGGTEAFF. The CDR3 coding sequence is TGTGCCAGCTCTTTCACAGGTGGAACTGAAGCTTTCTTT.

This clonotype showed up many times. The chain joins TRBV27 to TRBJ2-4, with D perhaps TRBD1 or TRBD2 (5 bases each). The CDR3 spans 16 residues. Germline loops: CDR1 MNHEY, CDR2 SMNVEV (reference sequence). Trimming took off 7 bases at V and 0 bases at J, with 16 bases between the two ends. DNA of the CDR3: TGTGCCAGCAACCCCGGGGCCGGGGTAGCCAAAAACATTCAGTACTTC. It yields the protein CASNPGAGVAKNIQYF.

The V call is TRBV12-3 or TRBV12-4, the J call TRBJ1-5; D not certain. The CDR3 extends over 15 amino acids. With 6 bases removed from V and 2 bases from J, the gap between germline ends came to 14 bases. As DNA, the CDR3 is TGTGCCAGCAGCCCATCGGGTCATGGCAATCAGCCCCAGCATTTT. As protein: CASSPSGHGNQPQHF.

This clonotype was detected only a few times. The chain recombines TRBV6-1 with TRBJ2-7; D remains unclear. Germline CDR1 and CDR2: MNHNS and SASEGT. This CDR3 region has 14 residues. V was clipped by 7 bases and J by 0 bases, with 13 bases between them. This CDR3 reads CASTRVFRSYEQYF. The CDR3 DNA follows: TGTGCCAGCACCCGGGTCTTCCGCTCCTACGAGCAGTACTTC.

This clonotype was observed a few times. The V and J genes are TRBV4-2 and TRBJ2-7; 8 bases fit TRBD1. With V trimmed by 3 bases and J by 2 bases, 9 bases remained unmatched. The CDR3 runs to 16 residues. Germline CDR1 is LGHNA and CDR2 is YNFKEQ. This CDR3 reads CASSQDAVQGAYEQYF. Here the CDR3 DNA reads TGTGCCAGCAGCCAGGACGCCGTACAGGGGGCCTACGAGCAGTACTTC.